Presented here are 23 T cell receptor beta chains from one specimen sequenced in a study of OX40 agonist ivuxolimab in advanced cancers. The data were produced by immunoSEQ multiplex PCR, yet TCRdb's version contains in-frame clones alone and is incomplete. The sample includes 42,000 or so clones, more than 80% seen only once; the top ten take 0.55% to 0.6%. The input for sequencing was CD4+ or CD8+ T cells sorted from blood, taken in a trial of the OX40 agonist ivuxolimab. Receptors were obtained from an adult with an advanced solid tumor such as melanoma, head and neck, liver or kidney cancer.

CDR3 nucleotide sequence: TGCAGCGTCACAACAGGGATCTTAACCGAGCAGTACTTC. Its translation is CSVTTGILTEQYF. The rearrangement uses TRBV29-1 and TRBJ2-7, with D possibly being TRBD1 (6 bases). Germline CDR1 and CDR2: SQVTM and ANQGSEA. V lost 6 bases to trimming and J lost 6 bases, with 18 bases between them. The CDR3 loop spans 13 amino acids.

The chain couples TRBV10-3 to TRBJ2-3; 9 positions match TRBD2. The trim removed 10 bases at V and 3 bases at J, leaving 5 bases unmatched. The germline V gene has CDR1 ENHRY and CDR2 SYGVKD. The CDR3 consists of 13 residues. The DNA for the CDR3 is TGTGCCAGTTCAGCGGGGGGAACAGATACGCAGTATTTT. Its translation is CASSAGGTDTQYF.

The chain joins TRBV7-9 to TRBJ1-3; D ambiguous. V lost 1 base to trimming and J lost 0 bases, with 4 bases between them. The CDR3 sequence is 14 residues long. The germline V gene has CDR1 SEHNR and CDR2 FQNEAQ (reference sequence). Written as DNA, the CDR3 is TGTGCCAGCAGCTTAGGGGCCTCTGGAAACACCATATATTTT. Amino acids: CASSLGASGNTIYF.

Only one count was recorded for this clone. The chain recombines TRBV11-3 with TRBJ2-7, with 10 bases matching TRBD1. Trimming removed 5 bases from V and 4 bases from J; junction bases left unmatched: 8. Germline V gene data show CDR1 as SGHNT and CDR2 as YENEEA. The CDR3 covers 15 residues. CDR3 coding DNA: TGTGCCAGCAGCCTGGGGGACAGGGGTCGGTACGAGCAGTACTTC. It translates to CASSLGDRGRYEQYF. Full variable domain (remainder filled in from reference TRBV11-3 and TRBJ2-7): EAGVVQSPRYKIIEKKQPVAFWCNPISGHNTLYWYLQNLGQGPELLIRYENEEAVDDSQLPKDRFSAERLKGVDSTLKIQPAELGDSAVYLCASSLGDRGRYEQYFGPGTRLTVT.

The rearrangement joins TRBV5-1 to TRBJ2-7, with 7 bases aligning to TRBD1. CDR3 length equals 16 residues. CDR1 SGHRS and CDR2 YFSETQ come from the germline V gene. J was trimmed by 2 bases and V by 0 bases; bases with no gene match: 8. The CDR3 here is CASSLGPGQFTYEQYF. The CDR3 DNA reads as TGCGCCAGCAGCTTGGGACCGGGACAGTTTACCTACGAGCAGTACTTC.

The chain is built from TRBV6-1 and TRBJ1-5; perhaps TRBD1 as D (6 bases). The CDR3 spans 12 residues. Germline V gives CDR1 MNHNS, CDR2 SASEGT. With 0 bases removed from V and 15 bases from J, the gap between germline ends came to 12 bases. The CDR3 DNA follows: TGTGCCAGCAGTGAAGCACCGGGACACCGGCATTTT. This translates into CASSEAPGHRHF.

This chain connects TRBV2 to TRBJ2-3; 12 bases agree with TRBD2. The CDR3 is 18 amino acids. Germline values: CDR1 SNHLY, CDR2 FYNNEI. V trimming: 3 bases; J trimming: 1 base; junction bases outside the gene matches: 8. As DNA, the CDR3 is TGTGCCAGCAGTGATTTGGCTAGCGGGGGGGCTGGCACAGATACGCAGTATTTT. Translating gives CASSDLASGGAGTDTQYF.

This clone was detected only once. This chain joins TRBV7-9 and TRBJ1-1; D possibly corresponds to TRBD1 (6 bases). The ends were cut back, 4 bases at V and 1 base at J, with 13 bases in the middle. This CDR3 spans 15 amino acids. Germline V lookup: CDR1 SEHNR, CDR2 FQNEAQ (reference sequence). DNA for the CDR3: TGTGCCAGCAGCTATCCAGGACAGCGGAACACTGAAGCTTTCTTT. Residues: CASSYPGQRNTEAFF.

The chain joins TRBV7-2 to TRBJ1-6; 7 bases agree with TRBD1. Germline CDR1 is SGHTA and CDR2 is FQGNSA. The CDR3 contains 14 residues. The V and J ends lost 7 bases and 7 bases, in that order; junction bases with no gene match: 7. Written as DNA, the CDR3 is TGTGCCAGCATCAAAGGGGGCAAGAATTCACCCCTCCACTTT. Translating it yields CASIKGGKNSPLHF.

V gene TRBV6-1 combines with J gene TRBJ1-6, with D perhaps TRBD1 (6 bases). The CDR3 sequence is 15 residues long. Germline lookup yields CDR1 MNHNS and CDR2 SASEGT. Trimming cost V 4 bases and J 6 bases, with 13 bases left between them. The DNA of the CDR3 is TGTGCCAGCAGTGTCTACAGGGAGGGTAATTCACCCCTCCACTTT. Its translation is CASSVYREGNSPLHF.

The V call is TRBV7-3, the J call TRBJ2-3; D gene unclear. The length of the CDR3 is 13 residues. V lost 6 bases to trimming and J lost 8 bases, with 15 bases between them. Per the germline V gene, CDR1 is SGHTA and CDR2 is FQGTGA. CDR3 region: CASSEGSVGTQYF. CDR3 nucleotide sequence: TGTGCCAGCAGTGAAGGATCCGTTGGTACGCAGTATTTT.

This rearrangement joins TRBV5-1 to TRBJ1-2; D may be TRBD1 (6 bases). The CDR3 runs to 16 residues. V was clipped by 1 base and J by 4 bases, with 17 bases between them. CDR1 and CDR2 from the germline V gene are SGHRS and YFSETQ. The CDR3 is CASSLSGAGVGYGYTF. For the CDR3, the DNA is TGCGCCAGCAGCTTGAGTGGTGCAGGGGTCGGCTATGGCTACACCTTC.

This clone was found a few times. The chain has TRBV6-1 and TRBJ1-6; D not certain. V was cut by 2 bases and J by 8 bases, with 10 bases left in between. This CDR3 contains 14 residues. Looked up from germline, CDR1 is MNHNS and CDR2 is SASEGT. CDR3 DNA sequence: TGTGCCAGCAGTGAACATATCGGAGATTCACCCCTCCACTTT. It specifies CASSEHIGDSPLHF.

J is TRBJ1-1 and V is TRBV9; no definite D call. CDR1 SGDLS and CDR2 YYNGEE come from the germline V gene. Trimming stripped 0 bases from V and 1 base from J, with 13 bases between. The CDR3 runs to 16 residues. The chain's CDR3 is CASSVGVRGSNTEAFF. For the CDR3, the DNA is TGTGCCAGCAGCGTAGGGGTTAGAGGTTCGAACACTGAAGCTTTCTTT.

The V call is TRBV7-2, the J call TRBJ2-1, with D uncertain. Trimming left V 3 bases short and J 0 bases short, with 12 bases between. CDR3 length: 16 residues. Germline CDR1 SGHTA, CDR2 FQGNSA. This CDR3 reads CASSLVGTSSYNEQFF. CDR3 in DNA: TGTGCCAGCAGCTTGGTGGGCACCAGCTCCTACAATGAGCAGTTCTTC.

J is TRBJ1-6 and V is TRBV2, with TRBD1 matching over 8 bases. The CDR3 spans 16 residues. Germline V gene data show CDR1 as SNHLY and CDR2 as FYNNEI. Losses at the gene ends were 4 bases for V and 7 bases for J; bases not matched to a gene: 9. The CDR3 nucleotides read TGTGCCAGCAGTGGTCCAGGACAGGGCAGCAATTCACCCCTCCACTTT. It is translated as CASSGPGQGSNSPLHF.

V gene TRBV7-2 combines with J gene TRBJ2-2, with 11 bases matching TRBD2. The germline V gene encodes CDR1 SGHTA and CDR2 FQGNSA. J gave up 6 bases and V 0 bases, and 3 bases lay outside the gene matches. The CDR3 has 16 residues. In DNA, the CDR3 is TGTGCCAGCAGCTTAGCGATAGCGGGGGGGCCCGGGGAGCTGTTTTTT. Amino acid sequence: CASSLAIAGGPGELFF.

This rearrangement joins TRBV6-5 to TRBJ1-4; 7 positions agree with TRBD1. Germline V gene data show CDR1 as MNHEY and CDR2 as SVGAGI. With V trimmed by 5 bases and J by 7 bases, 7 bases remained unmatched. The CDR3 length is 14 residues. For the CDR3, the DNA is TGTGCCAGCAGTCTACAGGGGAAAGGTGAAAAACTGTTTTTT. Amino acids: CASSLQGKGEKLFF.

This clone was detected a few times. The chain uses TRBV2 and TRBJ1-1, with D tentatively TRBD1 (6 bases). From germline, CDR1 is SNHLY and CDR2 FYNNEI. V was cut by 5 bases and J by 10 bases, with 11 bases left in between. The CDR3 runs 11 residues. This CDR3 reads CASSQGLGAFF. The CDR3 DNA follows: TGTGCCAGCAGTCAGGGGTTGGGAGCTTTCTTT.

V is TRBV6-6 and J is TRBJ2-2; D is uncertain. V was pared by 7 bases and J by 1 base, with 4 bases between. The germline V gene encodes CDR1 MNHNY and CDR2 SVGAGI (reference sequence). The CDR3 sequence is 12 residues long. The DNA for the CDR3 is TGTGCCAGCAAGGGGAACACCGGGGAGCTGTTTTTT. As protein: CASKGNTGELFF.

Only a few counts were recorded for this clone. The rearrangement joins TRBV11-3 to TRBJ2-1, with 8 nucleotides matching TRBD1. CDR1 is SGHNT and CDR2 is YENEEA in the germline V gene. The junction had 9 bases not matched to a gene; V was cut back by 1 base and J by 7 bases. CDR3 length equals 16 residues. CDR3 bases: TGTGCCAGCAGCTTAGGCCGGACAGGGATGGTGAATGAGCAGTTCTTC. It yields the protein CASSLGRTGMVNEQFF.

The rearrangement links TRBV19 to TRBJ2-1; 11 bases are a match to TRBD2. From germline, CDR1 is LNHDA and CDR2 SQIVND (reference sequence). V lost 1 base, J lost 9 bases, and 11 bases stayed unmatched. The CDR3 loop spans 17 amino acids. CDR3 protein: CASSIVGLAGGIGEQFF. The DNA for the CDR3 is TGTGCCAGTAGTATAGTGGGTCTAGCGGGGGGCATAGGTGAGCAGTTCTTC. The full variable domain, its missing parts supplied by reference TRBV19 and TRBJ2-1, is DGGITQSPKYLFRKEGQNVTLSCEQNLNHDAMYWYRQDPGQGLRLIYYSQIVNDFQKGDIAEGYSVSREKKESFPLTVTSAQKNPTAFYLCASSIVGLAGGIGEQFFGPGTRLTVL.

The V call is TRBV5-1, the J call TRBJ2-1; D gene uncertain. Trimming stripped 0 bases from V and 5 bases from J, with 6 bases between. The CDR3 totals 13 residues. The germline gives CDR1 SGHRS, CDR2 YFSETQ. The CDR3 protein is CASSLGTNNEQFF. The CDR3 region has the DNA TGCGCCAGCAGCTTGGGCACTAACAATGAGCAGTTCTTC.